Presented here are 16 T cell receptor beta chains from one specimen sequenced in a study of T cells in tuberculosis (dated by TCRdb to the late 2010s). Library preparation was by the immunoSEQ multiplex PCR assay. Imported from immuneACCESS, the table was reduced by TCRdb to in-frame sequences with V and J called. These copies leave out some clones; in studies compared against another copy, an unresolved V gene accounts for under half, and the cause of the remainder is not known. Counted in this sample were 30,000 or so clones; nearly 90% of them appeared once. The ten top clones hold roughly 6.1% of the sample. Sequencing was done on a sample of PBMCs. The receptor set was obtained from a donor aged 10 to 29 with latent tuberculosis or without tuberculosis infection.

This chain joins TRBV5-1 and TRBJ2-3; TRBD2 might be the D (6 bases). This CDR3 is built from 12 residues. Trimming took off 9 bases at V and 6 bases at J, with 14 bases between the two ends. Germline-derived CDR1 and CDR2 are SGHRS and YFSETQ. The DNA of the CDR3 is TGCGCCACCAGGGACTTAAACGATACGCAGTATTTT. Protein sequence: CATRDLNDTQYF.

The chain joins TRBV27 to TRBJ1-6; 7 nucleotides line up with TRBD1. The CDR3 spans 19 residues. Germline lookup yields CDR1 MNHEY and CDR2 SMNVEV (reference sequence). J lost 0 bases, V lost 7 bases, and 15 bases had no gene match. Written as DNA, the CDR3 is TGTGCCAGCAAGCCCCTGGCGGACCACAGGGGCTCCTATAATTCACCCCTCCACTTT. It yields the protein CASKPLADHRGSYNSPLHF.

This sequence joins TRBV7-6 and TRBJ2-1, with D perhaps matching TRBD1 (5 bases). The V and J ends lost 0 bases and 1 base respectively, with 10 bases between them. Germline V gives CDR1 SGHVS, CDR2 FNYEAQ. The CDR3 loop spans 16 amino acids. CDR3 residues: CASSLAQAGSYNEQFF. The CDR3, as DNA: TGTGCCAGCAGCTTAGCGCAAGCAGGGTCCTACAATGAGCAGTTCTTC.

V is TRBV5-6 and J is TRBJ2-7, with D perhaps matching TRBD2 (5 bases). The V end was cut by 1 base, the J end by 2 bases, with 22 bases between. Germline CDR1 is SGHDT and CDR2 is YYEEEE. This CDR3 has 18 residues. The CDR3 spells CASSLRRLVGVVTYEQYF. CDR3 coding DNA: TGTGCCAGCAGCTTGAGGAGGCTAGTCGGGGTCGTAACCTACGAGCAGTACTTC. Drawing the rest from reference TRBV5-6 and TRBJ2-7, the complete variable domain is DAGVTQSPTHLIKTRGQQVTLRCSPKSGHDTVSWYQQALGQGPQFIFQYYEEEERQRGNFPDRFSGHQFPNYSSELNVNALLLGDSALYLCASSLRRLVGVVTYEQYFGPGTRLTVT.

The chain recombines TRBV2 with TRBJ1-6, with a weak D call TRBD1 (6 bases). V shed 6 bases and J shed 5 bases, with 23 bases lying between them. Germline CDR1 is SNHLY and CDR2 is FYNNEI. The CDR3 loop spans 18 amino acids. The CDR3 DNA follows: TGTGCCAGCAGCCCGTGGGGACCGCACCAGGGGAATAATTCACCCCTCCACTTT. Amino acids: CASSPWGPHQGNNSPLHF.

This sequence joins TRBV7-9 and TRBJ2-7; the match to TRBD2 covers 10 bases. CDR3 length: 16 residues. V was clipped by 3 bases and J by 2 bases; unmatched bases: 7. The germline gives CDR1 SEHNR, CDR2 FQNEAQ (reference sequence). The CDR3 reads CASSFGLAGDTYEQYF. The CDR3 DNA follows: TGTGCCAGCAGCTTTGGGCTAGCGGGGGATACCTACGAGCAGTACTTC.

The CDR3 loop is CASSLASGGTYYEQYF. The CDR3 DNA sequence: TGTGCCAGCAGTTTAGCTAGCGGGGGGACCTACTACGAGCAGTACTTC. V is TRBV27 and J is TRBJ2-7; 11 bases agree with TRBD2. In germline, CDR1 is MNHEY, CDR2 SMNVEV (reference sequence). The CDR3 consists of 16 residues. The junction had 6 bases not matched to a gene; V was cut back by 2 bases and J by 3 bases.

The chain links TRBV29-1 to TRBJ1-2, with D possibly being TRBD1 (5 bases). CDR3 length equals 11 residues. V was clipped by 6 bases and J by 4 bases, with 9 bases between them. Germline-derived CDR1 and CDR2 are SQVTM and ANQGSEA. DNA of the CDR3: TGCAGCGTCGACACAGGCTATGGCTACACCTTC. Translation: CSVDTGYGYTF.

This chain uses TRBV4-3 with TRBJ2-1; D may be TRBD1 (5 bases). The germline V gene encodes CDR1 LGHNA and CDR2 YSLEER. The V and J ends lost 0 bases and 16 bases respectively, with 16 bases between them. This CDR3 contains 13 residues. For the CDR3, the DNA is TGCGCCAGCAGCCAAGAATGGGGCAGCCGCCTCTTCTTC. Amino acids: CASSQEWGSRLFF.

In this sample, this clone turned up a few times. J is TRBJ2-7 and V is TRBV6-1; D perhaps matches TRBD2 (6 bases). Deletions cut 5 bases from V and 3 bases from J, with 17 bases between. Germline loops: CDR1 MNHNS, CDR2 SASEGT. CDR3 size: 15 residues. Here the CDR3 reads CASSLRTGVGYEQYF. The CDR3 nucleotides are TGTGCCAGCAGTCTCCGGACGGGGGTCGGCTACGAGCAGTACTTC.

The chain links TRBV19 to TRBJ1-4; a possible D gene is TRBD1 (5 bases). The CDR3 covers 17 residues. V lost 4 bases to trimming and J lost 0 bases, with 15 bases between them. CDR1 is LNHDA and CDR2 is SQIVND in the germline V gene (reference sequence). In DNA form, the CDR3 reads TGTGCCAGTAGTACACGGACACCCCGCTCAACTAATGAAAAACTGTTTTTT. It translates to CASSTRTPRSTNEKLFF.

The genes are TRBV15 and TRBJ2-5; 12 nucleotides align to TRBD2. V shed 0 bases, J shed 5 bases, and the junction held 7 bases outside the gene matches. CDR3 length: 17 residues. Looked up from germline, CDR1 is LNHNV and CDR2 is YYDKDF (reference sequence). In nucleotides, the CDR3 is TGTGCCACCAGCAGAGATCGGGCTAGCGGGGGGGATGAGACCCAGTACTTC. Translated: CATSRDRASGGDETQYF.

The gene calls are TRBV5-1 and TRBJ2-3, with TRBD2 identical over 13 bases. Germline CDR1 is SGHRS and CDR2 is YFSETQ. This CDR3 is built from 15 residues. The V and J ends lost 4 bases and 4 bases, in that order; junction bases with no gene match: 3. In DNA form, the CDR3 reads TGCGCCAGCAGCCCGACTAGCGGGGGGCCAGATACGCAGTATTTT. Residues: CASSPTSGGPDTQYF.

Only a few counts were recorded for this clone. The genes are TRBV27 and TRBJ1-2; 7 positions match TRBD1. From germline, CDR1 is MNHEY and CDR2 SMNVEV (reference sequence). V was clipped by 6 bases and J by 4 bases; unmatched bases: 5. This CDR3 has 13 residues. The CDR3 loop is CASRPQGLYGYTF. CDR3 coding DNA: TGTGCCAGCAGGCCACAGGGGCTCTATGGCTACACCTTC.

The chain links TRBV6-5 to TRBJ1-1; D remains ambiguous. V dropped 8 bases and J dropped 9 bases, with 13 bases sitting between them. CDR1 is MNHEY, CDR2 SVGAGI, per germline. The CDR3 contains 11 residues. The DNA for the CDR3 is TGTGCCAGCTCGGACCGAGGGAAAGCTTTCTTT. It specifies CASSDRGKAFF.

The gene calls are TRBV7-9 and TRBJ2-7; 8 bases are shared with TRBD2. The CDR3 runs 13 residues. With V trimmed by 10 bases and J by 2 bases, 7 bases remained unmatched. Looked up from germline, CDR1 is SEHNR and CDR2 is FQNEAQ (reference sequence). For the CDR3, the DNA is TGTGCCACCAAGCCCGGGGGGGCCTACGAGCAGTACTTC. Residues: CATKPGGAYEQYF.